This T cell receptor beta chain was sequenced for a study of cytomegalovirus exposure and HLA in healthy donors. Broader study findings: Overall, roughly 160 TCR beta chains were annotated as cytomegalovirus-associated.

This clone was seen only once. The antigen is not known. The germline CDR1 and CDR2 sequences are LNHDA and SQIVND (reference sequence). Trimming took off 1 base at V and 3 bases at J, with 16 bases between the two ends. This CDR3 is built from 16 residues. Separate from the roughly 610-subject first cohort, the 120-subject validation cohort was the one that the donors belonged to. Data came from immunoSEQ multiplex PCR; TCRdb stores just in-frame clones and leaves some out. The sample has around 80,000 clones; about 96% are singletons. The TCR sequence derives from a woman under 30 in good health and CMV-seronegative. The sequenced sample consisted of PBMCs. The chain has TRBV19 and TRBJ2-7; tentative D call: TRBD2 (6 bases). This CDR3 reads CASSIALAQSFYEQYF. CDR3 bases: TGTGCCAGTAGTATAGCCCTAGCGCAATCTTTCTACGAGCAGTACTTC.